This entry features one TCR beta chain sequence. Its antigen is not known. The record originates from a study of shared clonotypes between healthy human individuals. CDR1 and CDR2 (germline): MNHNY, SVGAGI (reference sequence). CDR3 length: 13 amino acids. The J segment lost 8 bases and the V segment lost 6 bases, leaving 5 bases of the junction unmatched. Several immunoSEQ plates held equal portions of the genomic DNA taken from each subset. TCRdb keeps only in-frame clones here, not all; method: immunoSEQ multiplex PCR. The table lists under 600,000 clones, approximately 97% of them singletons. Donors, without exception, were Caucasian adults residing in Nashville, Tennessee. Whole-study findings and limits: Clonotypes shared by all four sorted-subset donors had higher generation probabilities than non-shared clonotypes. Rarefaction revealed incomplete sorted-subset sequencing despite large depth.

The TCR sequence derives from a woman aged 30 to 39 in good health. Input material: naive CD4+ T cells sorted from blood. Subset defined: CD45RA+ positively selected. V gene TRBV6-6 combines with J gene TRBJ1-5, with 9 bases matching TRBD1. CDR3: CASSRDREKPQHF. CDR3 bases: TGTGCCAGCAGCCGGGACAGGGAAAAGCCCCAGCATTTT.